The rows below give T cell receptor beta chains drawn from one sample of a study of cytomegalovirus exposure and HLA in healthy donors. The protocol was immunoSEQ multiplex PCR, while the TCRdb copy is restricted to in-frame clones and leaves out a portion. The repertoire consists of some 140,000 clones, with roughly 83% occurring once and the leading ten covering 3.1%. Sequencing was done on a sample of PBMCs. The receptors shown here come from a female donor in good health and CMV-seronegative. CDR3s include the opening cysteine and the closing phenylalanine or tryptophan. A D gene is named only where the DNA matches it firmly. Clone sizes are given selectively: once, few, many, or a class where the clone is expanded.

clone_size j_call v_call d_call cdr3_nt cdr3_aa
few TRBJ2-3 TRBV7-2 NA TGTGCCAGCAGCGGGAGAGGGGATACGCAGTATTTT CASSGRGDTQYF
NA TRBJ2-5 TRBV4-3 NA TGCGCCCGCAACACTAAGACTAGGTCCGGCCAAGAGACCCAGTACTTC CARNTKTRSGQETQYF
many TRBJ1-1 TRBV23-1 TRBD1 TGCGCCAGCAGCTCTCCCTTAACCGGGACAGGGATTGACACTGAAGCTTTCTTT CASSSPLTGTGIDTEAFF
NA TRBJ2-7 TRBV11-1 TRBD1 TGTGCCAGCAGCCATAAGAGGAGGGACAGGCCCTACGAGCAGTACTTC CASSHKRRDRPYEQYF
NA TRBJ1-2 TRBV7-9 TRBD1 TGTGCCAGCAGCTTAGAACCCGGACAGGGGGATGGCTACACCTTC CASSLEPGQGDGYTF
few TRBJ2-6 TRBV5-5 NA TGCGCCAGCAGCTTGGCTAGCTACTCTGGGGCCAACGTCCTGACTTTC CASSLASYSGANVLTF
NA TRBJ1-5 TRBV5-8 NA TGTGCCAGTGAGGGGGTTCCCAATCAGCCCCAGCATTTT CASEGVPNQPQHF
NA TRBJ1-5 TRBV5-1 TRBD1 TGCGCCAGCGCTGAGAATCCAGGGGGCGAAAATCAGCCCCAGCATTTT CASAENPGGENQPQHF
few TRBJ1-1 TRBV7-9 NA TGTGCCAGCAGTCAGCGGCGCAGGATGAACACTGAAGCTTTCTTT CASSQRRRMNTEAFF
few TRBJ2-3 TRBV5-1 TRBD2 TGCGCCAGCAGCTTGGATCGGGGAGCGGGGTTTTCGGATGGTGCAGATACGCAGTATTTT CASSLDRGAGFSDGADTQYF
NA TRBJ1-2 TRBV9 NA TGTGCCAGCAGCTCAGCCCAGGGCCACTATGGCTACACCTTC CASSSAQGHYGYTF
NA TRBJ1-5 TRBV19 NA TGTGCCAGTAGTATAGATCTGGGGCGGGGAGGCGAGGATTTT CASSIDLGRGGEDF
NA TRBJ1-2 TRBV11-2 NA TGTGCCAGCAGCCCTGTAGGAGGGACGAACTATGGCTACACCTTC CASSPVGGTNYGYTF
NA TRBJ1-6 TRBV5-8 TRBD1 TGTGCCAGCAGCAGCCGGGACAGGGGTTGGGCACCCCTCCACTTT CASSSRDRGWAPLHF
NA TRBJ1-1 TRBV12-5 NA TGTGCTAGTGGTTTTGGCACACTAGAAGCTTTCTTT CASGFGTLEAFF
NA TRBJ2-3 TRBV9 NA TGTGCCAGCAGCGTAGGGGACCGGGACACCTACACAGATACGCAGTATTTT CASSVGDRDTYTDTQYF
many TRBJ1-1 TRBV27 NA TGTGCCAGCAGTTTACAGGGTATCGGTTTCTTT CASSLQGIGFF
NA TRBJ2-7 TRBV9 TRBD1 TGTGCCAGCAGCGTAGGAGGACAGGCACCTTCTTACGAGCAGTACTTC CASSVGGQAPSYEQYF
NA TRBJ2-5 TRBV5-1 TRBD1 TGCGCCAGCAGCCCGGGACAGGGGTTAGAGACCCAGTACTTC CASSPGQGLETQYF
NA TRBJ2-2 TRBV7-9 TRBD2 TGTGCCAGCAGCAAACTTAGCGGGAGTGCCCGGGTCACCGGGGAGCTGTTTTTT CASSKLSGSARVTGELFF
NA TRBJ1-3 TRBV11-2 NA TGTGCCAGCAGCTGGTCGGGTAACTCTGGAAACACCATATATTTT CASSWSGNSGNTIYF
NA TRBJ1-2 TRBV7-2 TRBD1 TGTGCCAGCAGCCCACAGGGGGTTGGCTATGGCTACACCTTC CASSPQGVGYGYTF
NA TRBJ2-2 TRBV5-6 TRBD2 TGTGCCAGCTCCCCTATGGGAGGGAAAACCGGGGAGCTGTTTTTT CASSPMGGKTGELFF
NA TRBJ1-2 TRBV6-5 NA TGTGCCAGCAGTCCCTGGGGGGGGGTTTACTATGGCTACACCTTC CASSPWGGVYYGYTF
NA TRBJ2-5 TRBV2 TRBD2 TGTGCCAGCAGTGGCAGCGGGGGGGCGCGGGAGACCCAGTACTTC CASSGSGGARETQYF
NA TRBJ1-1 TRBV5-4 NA TGTGCCAGCAGCTTCAAGAACACTGAAGCTTTCTTT CASSFKNTEAFF
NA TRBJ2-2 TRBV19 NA TGTGCCAGTAGTAGGCGACAGGACCCGAACACCGGGGAGCTGTTTTTT CASSRRQDPNTGELFF
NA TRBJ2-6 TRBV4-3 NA TGCGCCAGCAGCCAAGATCCGGCCAGGGTAGTATCTGGGGCCAACGTCCTGACTTTC CASSQDPARVVSGANVLTF
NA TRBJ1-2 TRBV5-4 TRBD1 TGTGCCAGCAGCTTGAGGGGACAGACCTATGGCTACACCTTC CASSLRGQTYGYTF
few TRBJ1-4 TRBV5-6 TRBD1 TGTGCCAGCAGCGGACAGGGTTTTAATGAAAAACTGTTTTTT CASSGQGFNEKLFF
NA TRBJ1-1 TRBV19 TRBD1 TGTGCCAGTAGTACCCGCAATACAGGGGGCGTTTACACTGAAGCTTTCTTT CASSTRNTGGVYTEAFF
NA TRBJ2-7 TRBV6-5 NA TGTGCCAGCAGTTACCTCCGGGGGTGGCGTGCCTACGAGCAGTACTTC CASSYLRGWRAYEQYF
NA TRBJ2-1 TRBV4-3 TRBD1 TGCGCCAGCAGCCATCCTGACAGGGGTTTGGACGAAGAGCAGTTCTTC CASSHPDRGLDEEQFF
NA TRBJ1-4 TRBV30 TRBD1 TGTGCCTGGAGAGGAAAAGACAGGGGGCGGAATGAAAAACTGTTTTTT CAWRGKDRGRNEKLFF
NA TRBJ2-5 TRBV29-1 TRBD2 TGCAGCGTTCGACGGGGGGTTCAAGAGACCCAGTACTTC CSVRRGVQETQYF
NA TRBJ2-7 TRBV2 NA TGTGCCAGCAGTGAGGCTAGCTCCTCCTACGAGCAGTACTTC CASSEASSSYEQYF
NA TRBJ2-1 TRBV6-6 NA TGTGCCAGCAGTTACTTATCCGGGGGTCGAGGCGATGAGCAGTTCTTC CASSYLSGGRGDEQFF
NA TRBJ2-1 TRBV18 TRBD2 TGTGCCAGCTCACCAGGACTAGCGGGAGTTCACGAGCAGTTCTTC CASSPGLAGVHEQFF
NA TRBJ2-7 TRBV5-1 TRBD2 TGCGCCAGCAGCTTCACGGGACTAGCGGGAAGGCGCCACGAGCAGTACTTC CASSFTGLAGRRHEQYF
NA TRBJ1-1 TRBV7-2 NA TGTGCCAGCAGCTTATGGGAGGGCACTGAAGCTTTCTTT CASSLWEGTEAFF
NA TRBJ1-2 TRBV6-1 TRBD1 TGTGCCAGCAGTCTACAGGGGGCTGAGGGCTACACCTTC CASSLQGAEGYTF
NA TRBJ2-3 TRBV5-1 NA TGCGCCAGCCGTAAAGACAGCGCCACAGATACGCAGTATTTT CASRKDSATDTQYF
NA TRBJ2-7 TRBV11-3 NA TGTGCCAGCAGCCCCCCGGGTTACGAGCAGTACTTC CASSPPGYEQYF
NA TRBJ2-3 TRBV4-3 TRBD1 TGCGCCAGCAGCCGGGACAGGCGCACAGATACGCAGTATTTT CASSRDRRTDTQYF
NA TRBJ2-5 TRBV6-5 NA TGTGCCAGCAGCTACCAGACGCAGGAAGAGACCCAGTACTTC CASSYQTQEETQYF
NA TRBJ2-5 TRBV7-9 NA TGTGCCAGCAGCTTATTTTTTGCTTCGAACAGGATCATAGGGACCCAGTACTTC CASSLFFASNRIIGTQYF
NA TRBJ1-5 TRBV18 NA TGTGCCAGCTCACCAGACAATAGCAATCAGCCCCAGCATTTT CASSPDNSNQPQHF
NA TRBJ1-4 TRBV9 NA TGTGCCAGCAGCGTATTCGGGGGTGAAGGGGAAAAACTGTTTTTT CASSVFGGEGEKLFF
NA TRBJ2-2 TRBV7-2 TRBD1 TGTGCCAGCAGCAGGGACAGTAGGGCCGGGGAGCTGTTTTTT CASSRDSRAGELFF
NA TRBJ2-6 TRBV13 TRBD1 TGTGCCAGCAGCCCCCTTCAGGGACAGGGGGCTGGGGCCAACGTCCTGACTTTC CASSPLQGQGAGANVLTF